This paragraph covers one T cell receptor (beta chain) sequence. What it recognizes is unknown. Assay used: immunoSEQ multiplex PCR; TCRdb lists only in-frame clones, some missing. The sample yields about 41,000 clones, more than 70% seen once. These data are taken from a study of OX40 agonist ivuxolimab in advanced cancers. The CDR3 consists of 18 residues. V lost 6 bases and J lost 4; bases outside the gene matches: 15. Overall study findings and caveats: At doses 0.1 to 3.0 mg/kg, CD4+ and CD8+ clones expanded. Certain nonresponders likewise exhibited a low normalized T-cell clonal expansion.

The input for sequencing was CD4+ or CD8+ T cells sorted from blood, taken in a trial of the OX40 agonist ivuxolimab. The receptor was derived from an adult with an advanced solid tumor such as melanoma, head and neck, liver or kidney cancer. J is TRBJ2-2 and V is TRBV6-7; 9 bases agree with TRBD1. TRBV6-7 is identified as an open reading frame with a role that is uncertain. The CDR3 DNA sequence: TGTGCCAGCAGACCCGGGACAGGGCGAAATTCGGGCACCGGGGAGCTGTTTTTT. Residues: CASRPGTGRNSGTGELFF.